This TCR beta chain was recovered during a study of radiotherapy plus CTLA-4 blockade in lung cancer. Overall study context: Disease control reached more than 30%, with objective responses in around 20%.

Method: immunoSEQ multiplex PCR; TCRdb's copy keeps in-frame clones and lacks some. The sample has 50,000 to 85,000 clones; around 83% are singletons. Overall study results and limits: Dynamics of early blood T cell clones, together with interferon-beta, were reportedly the best predictors of response. In blood, TCR clones derived from the tumor expanded after radiotherapy plus ipilimumab.

Enrolled patients, whose metastatic non-small-cell lung cancer was chemo-refractory, received focal radiation plus CTLA-4 blockade with ipilimumab. About this clone itself: No antigen is known for it.

Specimen: peripheral blood, collected from a patient treated with radiotherapy plus ipilimumab. This TCR was sampled from a human donor with non-small cell lung cancer who had a partial response to radiotherapy plus ipilimumab.

CDR3 residues: CATSRPLAGGETQYF. As DNA, the CDR3 is TGTGCCACCAGCAGACCACTAGCGGGAGGGGAGACCCAGTACTTC. The genes are TRBV15 and TRBJ2-5; 13 bases map to TRBD2. With 2 bases clipped from V and 5 bases from J, the junction kept 2 bases outside the gene matches. Per germline, CDR1 LNHNV and CDR2 YYDKDF (reference sequence). The CDR3 length is 15 residues.